This T cell receptor (beta chain) emerged from a study of blood T cell repertoires in COVID-19. Whole-study context: COVID-19 samples from acute and convalescent phases originated in the United States, Italy and Spain. In each case, the material was cDNA or gDNA derived from T cells, B-cell-depleted T cells, or PBMCs.

Enrolment of Seattle patients took place during active infection, and they were followed longitudinally. Methods used by the authors: Using reference gene primer amplification, nucleated cell counts were estimated. Profiled with immunoSEQ multiplex PCR; TCRdb holds only in-frame clones, not every one. Clonal size and the V and J genes are those of that table, whereas D and trimming came from the DNA. The sample has about 170,000 clones, more than 85% seen once; the top ten hold under 3%. The source is an elderly woman with COVID-19, enrolled during active disease. What was sequenced was peripheral blood.

CDR3 sequence (DNA): TGTGCCAGCAGCTTAGGGGCTAGCGGGAGGGGGGAGACCCAGTACTTC. Its protein is CASSLGASGRGETQYF. The chain uses TRBV11-2 and TRBJ2-5, with 12 bases matching TRBD2. Germline V gene data show CDR1 as SGHAT and CDR2 as FQNNGV. Losses at the gene ends were 1 base for V and 5 bases for J; bases not matched to a gene: 5. The CDR3 runs to 16 residues.